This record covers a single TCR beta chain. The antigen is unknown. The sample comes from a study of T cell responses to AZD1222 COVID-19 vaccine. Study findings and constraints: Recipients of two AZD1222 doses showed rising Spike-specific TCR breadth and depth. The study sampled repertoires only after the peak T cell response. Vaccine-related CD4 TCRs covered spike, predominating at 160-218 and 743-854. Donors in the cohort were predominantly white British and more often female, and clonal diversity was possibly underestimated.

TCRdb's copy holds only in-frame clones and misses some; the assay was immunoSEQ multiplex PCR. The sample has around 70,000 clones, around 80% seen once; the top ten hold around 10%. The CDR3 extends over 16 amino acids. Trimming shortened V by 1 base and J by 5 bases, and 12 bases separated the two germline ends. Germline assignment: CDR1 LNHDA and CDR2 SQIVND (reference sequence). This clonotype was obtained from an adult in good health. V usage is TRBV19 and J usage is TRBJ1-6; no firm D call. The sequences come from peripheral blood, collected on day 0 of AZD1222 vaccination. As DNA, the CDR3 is TGTGCCAGTAGTATAGTAGGAGATGGCCATAATTCACCCCTCCACTTT. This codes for CASSIVGDGHNSPLHF.